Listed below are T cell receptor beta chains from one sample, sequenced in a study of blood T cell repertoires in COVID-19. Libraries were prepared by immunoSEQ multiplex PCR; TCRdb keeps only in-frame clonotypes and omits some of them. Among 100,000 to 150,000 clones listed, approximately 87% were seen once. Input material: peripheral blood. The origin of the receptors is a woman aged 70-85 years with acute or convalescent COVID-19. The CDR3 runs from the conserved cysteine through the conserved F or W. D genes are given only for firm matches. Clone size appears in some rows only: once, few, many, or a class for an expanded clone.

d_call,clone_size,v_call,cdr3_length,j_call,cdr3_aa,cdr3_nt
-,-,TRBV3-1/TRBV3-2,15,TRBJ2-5,CASSPPPTSRETQYF,TGTGCCAGCAGCCCCCCACCGACTAGTAGGGAGACCCAGTACTTC
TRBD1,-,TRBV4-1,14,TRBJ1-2,CASSPVQGSYGYTF,TGCGCCAGCAGCCCAGTACAGGGGTCCTATGGCTACACCTTC
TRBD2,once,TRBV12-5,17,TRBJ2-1,CASGLRLAGGSYNEQFF,TGTGCTAGTGGTCTACGCCTAGCGGGTGGGTCCTACAATGAGCAGTTCTTC
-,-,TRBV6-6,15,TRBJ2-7,CASSYGMDTAYEQYF,TGTGCCAGCAGTTACGGTATGGACACAGCCTACGAGCAGTACTTC
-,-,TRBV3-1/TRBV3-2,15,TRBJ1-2,CASSQEQGFGYGYTF,TGTGCCAGCAGCCAAGAACAGGGTTTCGGCTATGGCTACACCTTC
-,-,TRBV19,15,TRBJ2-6,CASSQYFAGANVLTF,TGTGCCAGTAGCCAATACTTTGCGGGGGCCAACGTCCTGACTTTC
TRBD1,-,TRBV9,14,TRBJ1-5,CASSDGTEYQPQHF,TGTGCCAGCAGCGACGGGACAGAGTATCAGCCCCAGCATTTT
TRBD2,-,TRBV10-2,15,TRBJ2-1,CASSHKRGQAYEEFF,TGCGCCAGCAGCCACAAGCGGGGCCAAGCCTACGAAGAGTTCTTC
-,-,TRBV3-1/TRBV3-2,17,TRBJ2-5,CASSQDPGSRVWETQYF,TGTGCCAGCAGCCAAGACCCCGGTAGTCGGGTTTGGGAGACCCAGTACTTC
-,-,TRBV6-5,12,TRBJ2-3,CASRSGTDTQYF,TGTGCCAGCAGGTCCGGTACAGATACGCAGTATTTT
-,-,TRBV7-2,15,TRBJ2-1,CASSFRLDPYNEQFF,TGTGCCAGCAGCTTCCGACTAGATCCCTACAATGAGCAGTTCTTC
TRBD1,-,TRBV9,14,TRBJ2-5,CASSEQGARETQYF,TGTGCCAGCAGCGAACAGGGGGCACGGGAGACCCAGTACTTC
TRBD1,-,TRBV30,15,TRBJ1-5,CAWSRRDREVPPQHF,TGTGCCTGGAGTAGGCGGGACAGGGAAGTTCCGCCCCAGCATTTT
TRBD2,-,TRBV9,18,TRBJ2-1,CASSVGASGGASYNEQFF,TGTGCCAGCAGCGTAGGGGCTAGCGGGGGGGCGTCATACAATGAGCAGTTCTTC
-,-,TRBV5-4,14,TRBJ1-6,CASSLAGFESPLHF,TGTGCCAGCAGCTTGGCCGGTTTTGAGTCACCCCTCCACTTT
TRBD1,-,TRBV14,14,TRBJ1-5,CASSRQGPGQPQHF,TGTGCCAGCAGCCGACAGGGACCGGGTCAGCCCCAGCATTTT